This entry lists 17 T cell receptor beta chains sequenced from one sample in a study of T cell responses to AZD1222 COVID-19 vaccine. TCRdb's copy holds only in-frame clones and misses some; the assay was immunoSEQ multiplex PCR. The table records 160,000 or so clones, just over 90% of them present only once. Sequencing was performed on peripheral blood, taken on day 0 of MenACWY control vaccination. These receptors were taken from an adult in good health.

J is TRBJ1-4 and V is TRBV19; D unclear. This CDR3 is built from 11 residues. V was shortened by 1 base and J by 13 bases, with 7 bases between the two germline ends. Germline V gives CDR1 LNHDA, CDR2 SQIVND (reference sequence). As DNA, the CDR3 is TGTGCCAGTAGTATAGGTCCGGGACTGTTTTTT. It is translated as CASSIGPGLFF.

This clone was counted once. V gene TRBV9 combines with J gene TRBJ2-3; D call uncertain. The CDR3 spans 14 residues. CDR1 is SGDLS and CDR2 is YYNGEE in the germline V gene. The germline V and J ends were trimmed by 3 bases and 0 bases, with 8 bases remaining between them. CDR3 residues: CASSGRVSTDTQYF. The DNA of the CDR3 is TGTGCCAGCAGCGGTCGGGTTAGCACAGATACGCAGTATTTT. The full variable domain, with the rest looked up from reference TRBV9 and TRBJ2-3, is DSGVTQTPKHLITATGQRVTLRCSPRSGDLSVYWYQQSLDQGLQFLIQYYNGEERAKGNILERFSAQQFPDLHSELNLSSLELGDSALYFCASSGRVSTDTQYFGPGTRLTVL.

V is TRBV5-1 and J is TRBJ1-6; 9 positions match TRBD1. The CDR3 is 17 residues long. V was pared by 0 bases and J by 8 bases, with 9 bases of the junction left unmatched. Germline-derived CDR1 and CDR2 are SGHRS and YFSETQ. DNA for the CDR3: TGCGCCAGCAGCTTGGATTCGGGGGGACAGGGAGATTCACCCCTCCACTTT. It encodes CASSLDSGGQGDSPLHF.

There are a few counts of this clone. The genes are TRBV28 and TRBJ1-5, with D perhaps TRBD1 (5 bases). The CDR3 is made up of 14 amino acids. The ends were cut back, 5 bases at V and 7 bases at J, with 15 bases in the middle. Germline V gene data show CDR1 as MDHEN and CDR2 as SYDVKM. The CDR3 DNA reads TGTGCCAGCAGTCGAAGACAGTCCACCCAGCCCCAGCATTTT. Amino acid sequence: CASSRRQSTQPQHF.

The J gene is TRBJ2-7, the V gene TRBV7-8; no clear D. The CDR3 totals 14 residues. The germline gives CDR1 SGHVS, CDR2 FQNEAQ. V was clipped by 1 base and J by 3 bases, with 10 bases between them. Written as DNA, the CDR3 is TGTGCCAGCAGCTTAGGACTTTTCAACTACGAGCAGTACTTC. Its translation: CASSLGLFNYEQYF.

This clone was seen a single time. The V gene is TRBV7-3, the J gene TRBJ2-1; TRBD1 matches 8 bases. With 2 bases clipped from V and 6 bases from J, the junction kept 12 bases outside the gene matches. This CDR3 is 17 amino acids long. The V gene's germline CDR1 is SGHTA and CDR2 FQGTGA. The CDR3 region is CASSLQGARSVGNEQFF. Written as DNA, the CDR3 is TGTGCCAGCAGCTTACAGGGGGCGAGATCGGTCGGCAATGAGCAGTTCTTC.

V gene TRBV7-9 combines with J gene TRBJ1-5; 7 bases fit TRBD1. J gave up 0 bases and V 5 bases, and 7 bases lay outside the gene matches. CDR3 length: 16 residues. In germline, CDR1 is SEHNR, CDR2 FQNEAQ (reference sequence). CDR3 nucleotide sequence: TGTGCCAGCAGCGCTACAGGGGACTCTAGCAATCAGCCCCAGCATTTT. It codes for CASSATGDSSNQPQHF.

The CDR3 here is CASTYTGGYGTDTQYF. CDR3 nucleotide sequence: TGTGCCAGCACCTATACAGGGGGTTACGGCACAGATACGCAGTATTTT. This chain joins TRBV5-6 and TRBJ2-3; the match to TRBD1 covers 8 bases. V trimming: 6 bases; J trimming: 1 base; junction bases outside the gene matches: 10. CDR1 is SGHDT, CDR2 YYEEEE, per germline. This CDR3 has 16 amino acids.

CDR3 coding DNA: TGTGCCAGCAGCCCAGGACTAGCGGGAGGGCCGGGGGAGACCCAGTACTTC. It translates to CASSPGLAGGPGETQYF. The chain joins TRBV9 to TRBJ2-5; TRBD2 aligns across 15 bases. With 4 bases clipped from V and 5 bases from J, the junction kept 9 bases outside the gene matches. The length of the CDR3 is 17 residues. Germline values: CDR1 SGDLS, CDR2 YYNGEE. Combining the CDR3 with reference TRBV9 and TRBJ2-5 gives the whole variable domain DSGVTQTPKHLITATGQRVTLRCSPRSGDLSVYWYQQSLDQGLQFLIQYYNGEERAKGNILERFSAQQFPDLHSELNLSSLELGDSALYFCASSPGLAGGPGETQYFGPGTRLLVL.

The chain combines TRBV5-8 with TRBJ2-1, with 7 bases lining up with TRBD1. The CDR3 runs 16 residues. CDR1 SGHTS and CDR2 YDEGEE come from the germline V gene. V gave up 7 bases and J gave up 0 bases; unmatched junction bases: 10. CDR3 DNA: TGTGCCAGCCGCTACAGGGGCTCTGGCTCCTACAATGAGCAGTTCTTC. Protein product: CASRYRGSGSYNEQFF.

V usage is TRBV30 and J usage is TRBJ1-6; 7 nucleotides agree with TRBD1. The CDR3 spans 14 residues. J lost 10 bases, V lost 4 bases, and 10 bases had no gene match. CDR1 and CDR2 from the germline V gene are GTSNPN and SVGIG (reference sequence). The CDR3 DNA reads as TGTGCCTGGAAAAGGGGGCCTCGGGGGTCACCCCTCCACTTT. This translates into CAWKRGPRGSPLHF.

The rearrangement joins TRBV28 to TRBJ1-1; D gene ambiguous. V gave up 6 bases and J gave up 5 bases, with 7 bases separating them. CDR3 length: 11 residues. Germline V CDR1 and CDR2: MDHEN, SYDVKM. The CDR3 sequence is CASRVMTEAFF. DNA of the CDR3: TGTGCCAGCAGGGTTATGACTGAAGCTTTCTTT.

This clone was detected once. The V and J genes are TRBV30 and TRBJ1-4; 10 bases match TRBD1. V dropped 5 bases and J dropped 8; count of bases not matched to a gene: 8. The CDR3 sequence is 14 residues long. From germline, CDR1 is GTSNPN and CDR2 SVGIG (reference sequence). The CDR3 sequence: CAWGDRGGSEKLFF. Written as DNA, the CDR3 is TGTGCCTGGGGGGACAGGGGAGGTAGCGAAAAACTGTTTTTT.

The chain carries TRBV12-5 and TRBJ1-5; D gene unclear. This CDR3 contains 13 residues. Trimming left V 6 bases short and J 6 bases short, with 12 bases between. Germline assignment: CDR1 LGHNT and CDR2 FRNRAP. Here the CDR3 reads CASGPDPIQPQHF. The CDR3 DNA reads as TGTGCTAGTGGCCCGGACCCTATTCAGCCCCAGCATTTT.

V usage is TRBV19 and J usage is TRBJ1-1; 11 bases match TRBD1. Looked up from germline, CDR1 is LNHDA and CDR2 is SQIVND (reference sequence). The CDR3 covers 15 residues. V lost 4 bases and J lost 3; bases outside the gene matches: 4. This CDR3 reads CASSTQGQGDTEAFF. The DNA of the CDR3 is TGTGCCAGTAGTACCCAGGGACAGGGGGACACTGAAGCTTTCTTT.

This CDR3 is CASSSWANQETQYF. CDR3 bases: TGTGCCAGCTCCTCCTGGGCCAACCAAGAGACCCAGTACTTC. The rearrangement uses TRBV5-5 and TRBJ2-5; no clear D gene. Trimming removed 7 bases from V and 0 bases from J, with 13 bases in between. This CDR3 contains 14 residues. CDR1 and CDR2 (germline): SGHKS, YYEKEE (reference sequence).

The V call is TRBV7-3, the J call TRBJ2-3; TRBD1 matches at 8 bases. The V and J ends lost 5 bases and 1 base, in that order; junction bases with no gene match: 26. The CDR3 is made up of 22 amino acids. The germline gives CDR1 SGHTA, CDR2 FQGTGA. The CDR3: CASSPLPIHGQGSGLGTDTQYF. CDR3 DNA sequence: TGTGCCAGCAGCCCCCTACCCATCCATGGACAGGGATCGGGTCTTGGCACAGATACGCAGTATTTT.